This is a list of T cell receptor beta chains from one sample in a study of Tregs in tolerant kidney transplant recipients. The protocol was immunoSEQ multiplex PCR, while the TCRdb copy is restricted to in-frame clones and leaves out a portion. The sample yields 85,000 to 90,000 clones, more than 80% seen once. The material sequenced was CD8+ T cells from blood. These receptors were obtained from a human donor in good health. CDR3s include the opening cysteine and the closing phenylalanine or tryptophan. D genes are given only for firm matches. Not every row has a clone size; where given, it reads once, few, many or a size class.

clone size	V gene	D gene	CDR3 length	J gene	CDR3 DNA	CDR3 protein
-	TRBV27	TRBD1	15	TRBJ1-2	TGTGCCAGCAGTTTAGGGACAGGACCCAACTATGGCTACACCTTC	CASSLGTGPNYGYTF
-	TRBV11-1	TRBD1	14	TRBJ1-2	TGTGCCAGCAGCTCGGGACAGGCGAACTATGGCTACACCTTC	CASSSGQANYGYTF
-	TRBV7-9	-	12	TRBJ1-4	TGTGCCAGCAGCTCCATACATGAAAAACTGTTTTTT	CASSSIHEKLFF
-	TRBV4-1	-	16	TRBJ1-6	TGCGCCAGCAGCCAAGAGGACTTGGGCAGAAATTCACCCCTCCACTTT	CASSQEDLGRNSPLHF
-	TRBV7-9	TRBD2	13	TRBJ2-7	TGTGCCAGCGGGGAGGGAAATTATTACGAGCAGTACTTC	CASGEGNYYEQYF
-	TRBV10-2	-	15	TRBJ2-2	TGCGCCAGCTTTCCGAGGGGAGGCCTGACCGGGGAGCTGTTTTTT	CASFPRGGLTGELFF
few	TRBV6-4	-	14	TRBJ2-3	TGTGCCAGCAGTGAACGGGGGCAAGAAGATACGCAGTATTTT	CASSERGQEDTQYF
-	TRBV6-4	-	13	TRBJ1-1	TGTGCCAGCAGTAAAGGACCGAACACTGAAGCTTTCTTT	CASSKGPNTEAFF
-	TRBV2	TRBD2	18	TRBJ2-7	TGTGCCAGCAGTGAGCGGGGGCTAGCGGGATTTAGCAGCTACGAGCAGTACTTC	CASSERGLAGFSSYEQYF
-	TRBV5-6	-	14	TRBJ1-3	TGTGCCAGCAGCTGGGGGACGGCCGGAAACACCATATATTTT	CASSWGTAGNTIYF
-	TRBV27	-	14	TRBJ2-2	TGTGCCAGCAGTATGGCAGGGAGCGCCGGGGAGCTGTTTTTT	CASSMAGSAGELFF
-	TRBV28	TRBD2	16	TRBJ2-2	TGTGCCAGCAGTTCCAGGGACTACCCGAACACCGGGGAGCTGTTTTTT	CASSSRDYPNTGELFF
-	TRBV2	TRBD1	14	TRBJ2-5	TGTGCCAGCAGAGGCACAGGGGGCAGGGAGACCCAGTACTTC	CASRGTGGRETQYF
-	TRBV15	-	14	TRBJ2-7	TGTGCCACCAGCAGAGAACGCGGGGCCTACGAGCAGTACTTC	CATSRERGAYEQYF
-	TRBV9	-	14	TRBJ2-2	TGTGCCAGCAGGGTAGGGAGCAAGGGCGGGGAGCTGTTTTTT	CASRVGSKGGELFF
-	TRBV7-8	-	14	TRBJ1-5	TGTGCCAGCAGCAACACAGAGAACAATCAGCCCCAGCATTTT	CASSNTENNQPQHF